These T cell receptor beta chains were read from a single sample in a study of cytotoxic CD8 clonotypes in ibrutinib-treated CLL. The table came from immunoSEQ multiplex PCR; TCRdb's copy has only in-frame clones and leaves some out. The sample carries over 140,000 clones, 80% recorded once. This specimen consisted of PBMCs, obtained after 36 months of ibrutinib treatment. Receptor source: a human donor with chronic lymphocytic leukemia. The CDR3 runs from the conserved cysteine through the conserved F or W. The order of the fields is V gene, clone size, CDR3 protein. A clone size is listed for some rows: how often the clone was seen (once, few, many), or a class if it is expanded.

>TRBV4-1|-
CASSQWAQVQETQYF
>TRBV14|many
CASSQVWPTWEQYF
>TRBV2|-
CASSIGNGFQPQHF
>TRBV6-5|-
CASSTTHREAFF
>TRBV4-1|few
CASSPGQGALSNQPQHF
>TRBV5-1|once
CASSFDQETQYF
>TRBV19|-
CASRVPNYGYTF
>TRBV6-1|-
CASLIGQPYEQYF
>TRBV9|-
CASSGSSYEQYF
>TRBV10-3|few
CAISARGVYNEQFF
>TRBV27|-
CASSRSPGAGELFF
>TRBV4-2|-
CASSQDLGSGRRYEQYF
>TRBV20-1|-
CSAPGNNEQFF
>TRBV7-9|-
CASSQGSYEQYF
>TRBV11-2|-
CASSAVVRAVFVYNEQFF
>TRBV2|-
CASSVLLSGNTIYF
>TRBV6-1|few
CASSEAERNEQFF
>TRBV9|-
CASSEGLAGAITGANVLTF
>TRBV25-1|-
CASRSRTGSLNTEAFF
>TRBV7-8|-
CASRRDRSRGNTIYF
>TRBV5-1|-
CASSLSGNYEQYF
>TRBV7-9|-
CASSSGQGADTEAFF
>TRBV18|few
CASSPMYIGQGFNQPQHF
>TRBV19|-
CASIPFRPNTEAFF
>TRBV2|-
CASSGLLPRRTEAFF
>TRBV5-1|-
CASSLEGVPHIQYF
>TRBV13|-
CASSYPPTGGVMNTEAFF
>TRBV27|-
CASSFHGQGETQYF
>TRBV11-2|-
CASSLDSDTEAFF
>TRBV6-5|once
CASSYSPPEAFF
>TRBV13|-
CASSLPVLAGVQDTQYF
>TRBV11-3|once
CASSPGLAGLYNEQFF
>TRBV5-6|once
CASSLPPGQGINEQYF
>TRBV30|-
CALQGFAGYTF
>TRBV28|once
CASSLGLGGHYGYTF
>TRBV7-3|-
CASSSGLQGVETQYF
>TRBV11-2|few
CASSKGHTDVGAFF
>TRBV28|-
CASSFGTGGYEQYF
>TRBV10-2|-
CASSEAGVETQYF
>TRBV9|once
CASSVSGGLQETQYF
>TRBV19|few
CASTRDSNYGYTF
>TRBV19|-
CASSIHTRGTGNTEAFF
>TRBV10-1|few
CASSESEVLEEHEQFF
>TRBV10-3|-
CAISESLAGSSYEQYF
>TRBV10-2|-
CASSEGGLGTEAFF
>TRBV4-1|-
CASSQRSGVETQYF
>TRBV29-1|-
CSVASRFSGNTIYF
>TRBV28|-
CASIAPGQSYEQYF